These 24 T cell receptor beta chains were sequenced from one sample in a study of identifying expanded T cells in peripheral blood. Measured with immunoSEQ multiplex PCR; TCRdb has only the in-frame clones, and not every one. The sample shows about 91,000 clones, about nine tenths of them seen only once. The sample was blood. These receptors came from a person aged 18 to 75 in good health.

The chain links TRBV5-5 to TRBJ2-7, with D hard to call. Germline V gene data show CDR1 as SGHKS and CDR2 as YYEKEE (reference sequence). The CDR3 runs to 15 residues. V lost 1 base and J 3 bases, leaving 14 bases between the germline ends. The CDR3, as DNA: TGTGCCAGCAGCTTGATGGTGACGGTAAACTACGAGCAGTACTTC. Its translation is CASSLMVTVNYEQYF.

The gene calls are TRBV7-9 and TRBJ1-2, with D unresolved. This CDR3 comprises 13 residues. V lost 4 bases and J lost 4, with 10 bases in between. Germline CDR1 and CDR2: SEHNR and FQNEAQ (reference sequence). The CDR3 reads CASSSADAYGYTF. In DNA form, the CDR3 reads TGTGCCAGCAGCTCGGCCGATGCCTATGGCTACACCTTC.

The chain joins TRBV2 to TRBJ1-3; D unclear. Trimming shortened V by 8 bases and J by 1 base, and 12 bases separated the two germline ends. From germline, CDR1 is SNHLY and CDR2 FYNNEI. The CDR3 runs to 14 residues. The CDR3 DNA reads TGTGCCAGCGGTAGGGCGTCGTCTGGAAACACCATATATTTT. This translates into CASGRASSGNTIYF.

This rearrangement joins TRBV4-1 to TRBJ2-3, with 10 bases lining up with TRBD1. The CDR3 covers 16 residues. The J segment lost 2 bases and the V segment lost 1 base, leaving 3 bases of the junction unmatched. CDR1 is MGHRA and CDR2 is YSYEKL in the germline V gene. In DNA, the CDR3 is TGCGCCAGCAGCCAAGTGGGGACAGGGGACACAGATACGCAGTATTTT. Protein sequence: CASSQVGTGDTDTQYF.

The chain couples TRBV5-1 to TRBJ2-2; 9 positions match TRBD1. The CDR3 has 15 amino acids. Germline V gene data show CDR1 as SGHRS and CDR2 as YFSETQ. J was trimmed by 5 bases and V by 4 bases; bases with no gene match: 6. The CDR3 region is CASSVSGTGTGELFF. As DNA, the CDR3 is TGCGCCAGCAGCGTGTCCGGGACAGGGACCGGGGAGCTGTTTTTT.

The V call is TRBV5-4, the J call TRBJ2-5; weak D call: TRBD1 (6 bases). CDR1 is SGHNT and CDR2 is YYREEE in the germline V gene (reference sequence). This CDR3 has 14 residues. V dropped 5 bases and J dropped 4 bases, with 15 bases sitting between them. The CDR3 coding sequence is TGTGCCAGCAGTCGACAACAGGGTCGAGAGACCCAGTACTTC. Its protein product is CASSRQQGRETQYF.

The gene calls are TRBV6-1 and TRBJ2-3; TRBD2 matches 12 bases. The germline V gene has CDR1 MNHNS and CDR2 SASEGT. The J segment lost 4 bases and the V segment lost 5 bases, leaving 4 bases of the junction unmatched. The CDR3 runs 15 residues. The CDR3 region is CASSSSGGAPDTQYF. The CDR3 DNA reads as TGTGCCAGCAGTTCTAGCGGGGGGGCCCCAGATACGCAGTATTTT.

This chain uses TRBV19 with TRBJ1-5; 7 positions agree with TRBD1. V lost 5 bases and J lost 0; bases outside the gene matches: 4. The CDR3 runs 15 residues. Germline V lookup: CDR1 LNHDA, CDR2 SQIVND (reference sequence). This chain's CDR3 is CASSETGLSNQPQHF. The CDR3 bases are TGTGCCAGTAGTGAGACAGGGCTTAGCAATCAGCCCCAGCATTTT.

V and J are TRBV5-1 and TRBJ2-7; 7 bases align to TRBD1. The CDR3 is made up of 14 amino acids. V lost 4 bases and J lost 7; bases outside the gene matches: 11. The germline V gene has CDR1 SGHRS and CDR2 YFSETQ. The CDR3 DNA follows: TGCGCCAGCAGCATACAAGACAGGGTGGGGGAGCAGTACTTC. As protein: CASSIQDRVGEQYF. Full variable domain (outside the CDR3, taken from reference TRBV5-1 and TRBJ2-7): KAGVTQTPRYLIKTRGQQVTLSCSPISGHRSVSWYQQTPGQGLQFLFEYFSETQRNKGNFPGRFSGRQFSNSRSEMNVSTLELGDSALYLCASSIQDRVGEQYFGPGTRLTVT.

The DNA of the CDR3 is TGTGCCTGGAGCAATCACAGGGAGCCTAATTCACCCCTCCACTTT. It translates to CAWSNHREPNSPLHF. The chain links TRBV30 to TRBJ1-6; perhaps TRBD1 as D (6 bases). There are 15 residues in the CDR3. Germline V gene sequence: CDR1 GTSNPN, CDR2 SVGIG (reference sequence). Trimming pared 3 bases from V and 6 bases from J, leaving 15 bases between.

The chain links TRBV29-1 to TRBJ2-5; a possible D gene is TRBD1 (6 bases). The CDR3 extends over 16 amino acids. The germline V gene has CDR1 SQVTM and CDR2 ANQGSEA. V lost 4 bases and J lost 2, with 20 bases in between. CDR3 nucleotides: TGCAGCGTTGGCTTAGCGACAGGTCCGCTACAAGAGACCCAGTACTTC. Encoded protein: CSVGLATGPLQETQYF.

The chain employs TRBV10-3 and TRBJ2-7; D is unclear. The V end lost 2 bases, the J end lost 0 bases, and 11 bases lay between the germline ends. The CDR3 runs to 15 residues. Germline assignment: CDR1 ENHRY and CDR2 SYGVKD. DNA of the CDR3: TGTGCCATCAGTGAGAACAGTTCATACTCCTACGAGCAGTACTTC. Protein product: CAISENSSYSYEQYF.

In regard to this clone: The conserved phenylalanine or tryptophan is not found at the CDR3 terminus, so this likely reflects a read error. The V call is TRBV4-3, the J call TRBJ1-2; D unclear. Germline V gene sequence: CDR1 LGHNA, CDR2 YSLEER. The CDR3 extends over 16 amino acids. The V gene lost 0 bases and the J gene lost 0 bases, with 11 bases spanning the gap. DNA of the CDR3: TGCGCCAGCAGCCAAGACGAGGGAAGGGCTAACTATGGCTACACCCTC. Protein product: CASSQDEGRANYGYTL.

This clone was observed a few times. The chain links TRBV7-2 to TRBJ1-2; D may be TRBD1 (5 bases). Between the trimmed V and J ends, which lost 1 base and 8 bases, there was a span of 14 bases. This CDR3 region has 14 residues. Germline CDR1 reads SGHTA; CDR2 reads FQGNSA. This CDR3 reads CASSLDGSGRGYTF. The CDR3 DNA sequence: TGTGCCAGCAGCTTAGATGGGTCAGGGAGAGGCTACACCTTC.

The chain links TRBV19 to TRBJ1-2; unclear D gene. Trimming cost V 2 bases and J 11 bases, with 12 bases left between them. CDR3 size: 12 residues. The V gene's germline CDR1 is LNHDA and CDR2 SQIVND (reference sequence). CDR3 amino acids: CASSIPLRPYTF. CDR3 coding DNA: TGTGCCAGTAGTATACCCCTCCGGCCTTACACCTTC.

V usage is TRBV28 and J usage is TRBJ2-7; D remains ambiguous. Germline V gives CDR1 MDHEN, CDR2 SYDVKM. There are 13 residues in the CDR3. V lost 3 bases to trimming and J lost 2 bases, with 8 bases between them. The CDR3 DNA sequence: TGTGCCAGCAGTTTGGGAATAGCCTACGAGCAGTACTTC. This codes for CASSLGIAYEQYF.

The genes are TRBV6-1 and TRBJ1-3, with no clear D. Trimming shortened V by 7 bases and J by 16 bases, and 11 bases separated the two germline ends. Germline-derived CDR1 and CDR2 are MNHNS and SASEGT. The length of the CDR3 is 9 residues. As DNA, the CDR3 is TGTGCCAGCAATCCGGGTGTTTATTTT. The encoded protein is CASNPGVYF.

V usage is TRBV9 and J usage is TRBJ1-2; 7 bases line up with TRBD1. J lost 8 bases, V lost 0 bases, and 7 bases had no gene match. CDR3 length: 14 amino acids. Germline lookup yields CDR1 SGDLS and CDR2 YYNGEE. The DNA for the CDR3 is TGTGCCAGCAGCGTAGATTCGACAGGGCGCGGCTACACCTTC. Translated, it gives CASSVDSTGRGYTF.

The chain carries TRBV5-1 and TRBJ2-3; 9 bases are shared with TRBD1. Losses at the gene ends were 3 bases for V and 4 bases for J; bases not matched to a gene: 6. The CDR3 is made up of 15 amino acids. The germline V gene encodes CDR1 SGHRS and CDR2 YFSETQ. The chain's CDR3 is CASSSGQGYADTQYF. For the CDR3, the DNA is TGCGCCAGCAGCTCCGGACAGGGGTACGCAGATACGCAGTATTTT.

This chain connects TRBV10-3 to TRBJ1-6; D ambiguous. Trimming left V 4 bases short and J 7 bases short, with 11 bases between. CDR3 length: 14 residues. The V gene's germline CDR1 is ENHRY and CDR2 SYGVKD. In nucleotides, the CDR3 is TGTGCCATCAGTGGAGTGACCCCAAATTCACCCCTCCACTTT. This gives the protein CAISGVTPNSPLHF.

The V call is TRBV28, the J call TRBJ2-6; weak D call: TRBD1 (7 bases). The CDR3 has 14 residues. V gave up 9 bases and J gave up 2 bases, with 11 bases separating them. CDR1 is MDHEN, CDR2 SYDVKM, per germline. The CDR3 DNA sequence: TGTGCCAGTGGGGGGACAGCTGGGGCCAACGTCCTGACTTTC. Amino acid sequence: CASGGTAGANVLTF.

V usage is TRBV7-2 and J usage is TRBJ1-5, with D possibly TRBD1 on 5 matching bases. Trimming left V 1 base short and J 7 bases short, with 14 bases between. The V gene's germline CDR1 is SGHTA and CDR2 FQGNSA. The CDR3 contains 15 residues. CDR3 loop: CASSLDQGSGQPQHF. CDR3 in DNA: TGTGCCAGCAGCTTAGACCAGGGTTCGGGGCAGCCCCAGCATTTT.

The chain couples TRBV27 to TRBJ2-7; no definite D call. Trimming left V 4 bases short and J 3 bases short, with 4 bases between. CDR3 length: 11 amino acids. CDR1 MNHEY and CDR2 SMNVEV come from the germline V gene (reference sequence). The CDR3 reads CASSSYYEQYF. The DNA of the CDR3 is TGTGCCAGCAGTTCATACTACGAGCAGTACTTC.

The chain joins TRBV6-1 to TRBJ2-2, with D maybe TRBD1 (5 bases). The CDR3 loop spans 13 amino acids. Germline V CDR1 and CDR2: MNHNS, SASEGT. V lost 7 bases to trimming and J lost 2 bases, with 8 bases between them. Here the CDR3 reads CASIDSNTGELFF. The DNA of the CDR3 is TGTGCCAGCATTGACAGTAACACCGGGGAGCTGTTTTTT.